This T cell receptor beta chain stems from a study of T cell repertoires in cytomegalovirus infection. Study context: Public signatures in TCR beta pointed to CMV infection and matching HLA type. General observations from the study: In two of eight donors, the top clonotype was HLA-C-restricted CMV-specific. The study identified carriers of CMV plus the relevant HLA from cumulative public TCR beta family frequency.

Trimming stripped 5 bases from V and 2 bases from J, with 19 bases between. CDR1 and CDR2 from the germline V gene are SEHNR and FQNEAQ (reference sequence). The length of the CDR3 is 16 residues. This clonotype was observed at least ten times. Antigen: not known. TCRdb processed the reads anew with MiXCR; each CDR3 protein has one entry. The table shows about 680,000 distinct CDR3 sequences, with approximately 25% occurring only once. Sequenced sample: CD8+ T cells from PBMCs. This sequence originates from a human donor in good health (CMV status not recorded). Some clones in this sample may be carry-over from other donors' samples. V usage is TRBV7-9 and J usage is TRBJ2-7; perhaps TRBD2 as D (6 bases). Here the CDR3 reads CASSPGSGRGAYEQYF. The CDR3 bases are TGTGCCAGCAGCCCCGGGAGTGGCAGAGGGGCCTACGAGCAGTACTTC.